This T cell receptor (beta chain) was documented in a study of memory CD4+ T cells and cytomegalovirus serostatus. Study at large: This sample comes from healthy Belgian adults, about nine CMV seropositive, 24 seronegative. Regarding the study as a whole: Each of approximately 63 CMV-associated TCRbeta sequences occurred in one to five individuals. The CMV-associated TCR signature appears largely within the CD4+ memory repertoire.

The sort gate was single viable CD3+CD4+CD8-CD45RO+ cells for memory CD4+ T cells. The CDR3 length is 12 residues. V gave up 8 bases and J gave up 8 bases, with 15 bases separating them. CDR1 is LNHNV and CDR2 is YYDKDF in the germline V gene (reference sequence). Per the authors' pipeline: After removing out-of-frame reads, 2,204,828 distinct TCRbeta sequences remained. The data were produced by immunoSEQ multiplex PCR, yet TCRdb's version contains in-frame clones alone and is incomplete. V and J calls and clone size come straight from that table; D and trimming were deduced from the DNA. In the table there are over 40,000 clones, 70% to 80% of which are singletons. On this clone: The antigen remains unidentified.

This TCR was sampled from an adult in good health and CMV-seronegative. The source material was memory CD4+ T cells from blood. V gene TRBV15 combines with J gene TRBJ1-2; maybe TRBD1 (5 bases). The CDR3 spells CATQGFSRGYTF. CDR3 DNA: TGTGCCACCCAGGGTTTTTCGCGGGGCTACACCTTC.